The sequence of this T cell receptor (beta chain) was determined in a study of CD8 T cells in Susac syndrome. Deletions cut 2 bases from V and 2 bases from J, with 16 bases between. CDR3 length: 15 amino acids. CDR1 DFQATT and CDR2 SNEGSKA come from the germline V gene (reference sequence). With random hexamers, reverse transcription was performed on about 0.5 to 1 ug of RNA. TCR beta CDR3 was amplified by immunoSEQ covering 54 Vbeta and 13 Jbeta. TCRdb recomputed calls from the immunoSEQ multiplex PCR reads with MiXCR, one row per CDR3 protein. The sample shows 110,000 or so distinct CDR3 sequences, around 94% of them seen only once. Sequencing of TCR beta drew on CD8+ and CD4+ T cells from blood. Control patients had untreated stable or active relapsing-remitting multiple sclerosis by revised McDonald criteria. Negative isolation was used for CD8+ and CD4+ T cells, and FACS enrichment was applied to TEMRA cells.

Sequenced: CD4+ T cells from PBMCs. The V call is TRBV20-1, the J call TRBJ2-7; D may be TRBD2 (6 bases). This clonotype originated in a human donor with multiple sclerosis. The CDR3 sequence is CSARMGGNPTYEQYF. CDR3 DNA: TGCAGTGCTAGAATGGGGGGAAATCCGACCTACGAGCAGTACTTC.